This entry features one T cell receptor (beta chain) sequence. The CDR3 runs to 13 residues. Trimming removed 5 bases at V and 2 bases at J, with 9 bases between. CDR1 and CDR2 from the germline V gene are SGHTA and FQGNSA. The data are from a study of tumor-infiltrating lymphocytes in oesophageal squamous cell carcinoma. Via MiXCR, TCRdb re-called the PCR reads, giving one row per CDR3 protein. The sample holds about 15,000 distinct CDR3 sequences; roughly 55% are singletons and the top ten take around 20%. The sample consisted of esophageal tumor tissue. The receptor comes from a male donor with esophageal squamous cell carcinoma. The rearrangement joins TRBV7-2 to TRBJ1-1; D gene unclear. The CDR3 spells CASSPIRNTEAFF. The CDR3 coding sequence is TGTGCCAGCAGCCCCATTAGAAACACTGAAGCTTTCTTT.